This TCR beta chain was captured by sequencing in a study of T cell responses to AZD1222 COVID-19 vaccine. Study-level points and caveats: Donors in the cohort were predominantly white British and more often female, and clonal diversity was possibly underestimated. Across the whole spike, CD4 TCRs peaked at regions 160-218 and 743-854.

Germline trimming cut 0 bases from V and 4 bases from J; bases unmatched to any gene: 4. There are 16 residues in the CDR3. Germline-derived CDR1 and CDR2 are SGHKS and YYEKEE (reference sequence). Assay used: immunoSEQ multiplex PCR; TCRdb lists only in-frame clones, some missing. This sample yields under 120,000 clones, of which roughly 87% are seen a single time; under 2.5% belongs to the top ten. With regard to this clone: Its antigen remains unknown.

This material consisted of peripheral blood, taken 28 days after the second AZD1222 dose. This receptor was identified in an adult who received the AZD1222 COVID-19 vaccine. The chain is built from TRBV5-5 and TRBJ2-1; TRBD1 agrees at 10 bases. CDR3 protein: CASSLVPGQGYNEQFF. The CDR3 DNA sequence: TGTGCCAGCAGCTTGGTTCCGGGACAGGGGTACAATGAGCAGTTCTTC.